This entry lists 18 T cell receptor beta chains sequenced from one sample in a study of identical twins. TCRdb ran MiXCR on the 5' RACE reads and lists one entry per CDR3 protein. This sample has about 530,000 distinct CDR3 sequences, with 20% to 25% found just once. The sample was also reused in another study, on yellow fever vaccine responses in identical twins.

Sequencing used CD4+ T cells sorted from blood. These receptors all come from a woman younger than 30 in good health.

This clonotype was recorded once. For the CDR3, the DNA is TGTGCCAGTTGCGAGGGGGGGACTGGGGCCAACGTCCTGACTTTC. Its translation: CASCEGGTGANVLTF. The chain couples TRBV6-1 to TRBJ2-6; a possible D gene is TRBD2 (7 bases). CDR1 is MNHNS and CDR2 is SASEGT in the germline V gene. The CDR3 extends over 15 amino acids. V lost 9 bases to trimming and J lost 2 bases, with 14 bases between them.

The rearrangement joins TRBV7-2 to TRBJ2-7, with D possibly TRBD2 on 6 matching bases. Per the germline V gene, CDR1 is SGHTA and CDR2 is FQGNSA. The germline V and J ends were trimmed by 5 bases and 0 bases, with 17 bases remaining between them. The CDR3 extends over 16 amino acids. The CDR3 is CASSLSAGPSSYEQYF. The CDR3 region has the DNA TGTGCCAGCAGCCTATCAGCGGGCCCCAGCTCCTACGAGCAGTACTTC.

The chain recombines TRBV20-1 with TRBJ2-1; tentatively, D is TRBD2 (5 bases). The V and J ends lost 3 bases and 9 bases respectively, with 9 bases between them. The CDR3 is made up of 11 amino acids. Germline V lookup: CDR1 DFQATT, CDR2 SNEGSKA (reference sequence). CDR3 sequence (DNA): TGCAGTGCTAGGAGGGTAGGTGAGCAGTTCTTC. Amino acid sequence: CSARRVGEQFF.

The chain uses TRBV9 and TRBJ2-2, with TRBD1 matching over 9 bases. The V segment lost 9 bases and the J segment 5 bases; nucleotides outside the gene matches: 8. The V gene's germline CDR1 is SGDLS and CDR2 YYNGEE. The CDR3 contains 14 residues. CDR3 sequence: CATNRGRGTGELFF. The CDR3 DNA is TGTGCCACTAACAGGGGGCGCGGGACCGGGGAGCTGTTTTTT.

This clonotype was recorded a few times. The chain links TRBV20-1 to TRBJ2-7, with 8 bases matching TRBD2. Looked up from germline, CDR1 is DFQATT and CDR2 is SNEGSKA (reference sequence). The CDR3 extends over 15 amino acids. Unmatched junction bases numbered 8, after V lost 2 bases and J lost 2 bases. Here the CDR3 DNA reads TGCAGTGCTAGATTGGCGGGGGGCGGTACCTACGAGCAGTACGTC. Protein: CSARLAGGGTYEQYV.

This clonotype was counted between two and nine times. The chain joins TRBV28 to TRBJ2-1; D gene ambiguous. Trimming pared 6 bases from V and 7 bases from J, leaving 7 bases between. The CDR3 sequence is 11 residues long. The germline V gene has CDR1 MDHEN and CDR2 SYDVKM. CDR3 loop: CASSTVNEQFF. DNA of the CDR3: TGTGCCAGCAGCACGGTAAATGAGCAGTTCTTC.

The chain is built from TRBV6-1 and TRBJ1-4; tentative D call: TRBD1 (5 bases). Trimming stripped 1 base from V and 0 bases from J, with 6 bases between. The CDR3 runs 15 residues. Germline V CDR1 and CDR2: MNHNS, SASEGT. The CDR3 DNA sequence: TGTGCCAGCAGTGAAGTGGGACCAACTAATGAAAAACTGTTTTTT. Encoded protein: CASSEVGPTNEKLFF.

This clonotype has just a few counts. The chain carries TRBV10-3 and TRBJ2-2; D is ambiguous. CDR3 length: 12 amino acids. The V end was cut by 4 bases, the J end by 4 bases, with 4 bases between. Germline V gene data show CDR1 as ENHRY and CDR2 as SYGVKD. The CDR3 reads CAISGTTGELFF. In nucleotides, the CDR3 is TGTGCCATCAGTGGAACCACCGGGGAGCTGTTTTTT.

The chain employs TRBV28 and TRBJ2-5; D gene ambiguous. CDR1 is MDHEN, CDR2 SYDVKM, per germline. The V gene lost 2 bases and the J gene lost 6 bases, with 13 bases spanning the gap. The CDR3 consists of 14 residues. CDR3 DNA: TGTGCCAGCAGTTTACAGCCGCCTCCAAAGACCCAGTACTTC. As protein: CASSLQPPPKTQYF.

J is TRBJ2-1 and V is TRBV10-3; 13 nucleotides align to TRBD2. V shed 8 bases and J 10 bases; nucleotides not matched to a gene: 8. The CDR3 consists of 14 residues. From germline, CDR1 is ENHRY and CDR2 SYGVKD. CDR3 nucleotide sequence: TGTGCCATCGGGGGACTAGCGGGATCTAGCGAGCAGTTCTTC. As protein: CAIGGLAGSSEQFF.

There are a few counts of this clonotype. The chain links TRBV12-3 or TRBV12-4 to TRBJ2-1; no clear D. The V gene lost 2 bases and the J gene lost 5 bases, with 10 bases spanning the gap. The CDR3 contains 14 residues. Written as DNA, the CDR3 is TGTGCCAGCAGTTTAAAAGGGCTAGACAATGAGCAGTTCTTC. It yields the protein CASSLKGLDNEQFF.

This sequence joins TRBV28 and TRBJ2-7, with 8 bases that match TRBD2. In germline, CDR1 is MDHEN, CDR2 SYDVKM. This CDR3 is built from 15 residues. The V gene end was trimmed by 3 bases and the J gene end by 2 bases; junction bases not matched to a gene: 6. CDR3 in amino acids: CASSLSGGEPYEQYV. CDR3 coding DNA: TGTGCCAGCAGTTTGTCGGGGGGGGAACCCTACGAGCAGTACGTC.

This clonotype was seen only a few times. The V gene is TRBV13, the J gene TRBJ2-3; D might be TRBD2 (6 bases). The V end was cut by 5 bases, the J end by 4 bases, with 16 bases between. This CDR3 has 15 amino acids. The V gene's germline CDR1 is PRHDT and CDR2 FYEKMQ (reference sequence). As DNA, the CDR3 is TGTGCCAGCAGCCCCCCATGGGGGGTGGCAGATACGCAGTATTTT. It translates to CASSPPWGVADTQYF.

The chain has TRBV12-3 or TRBV12-4 and TRBJ2-3; D is perhaps TRBD1 or TRBD2 (6 bases each). V lost 1 base and J lost 4, with 15 bases in between. CDR3 length: 16 residues. CDR3 residues: CASSLEGGVWPDTQYF. In nucleotides, the CDR3 is TGTGCCAGCAGTTTAGAGGGGGGAGTATGGCCAGATACGCAGTATTTT.

The chain carries TRBV7-9 and TRBJ2-3, with TRBD2 as a possible D gene (6 bases). Trimming removed 4 bases at V and 2 bases at J, with 13 bases between. Germline V gene lookup returns CDR1 SEHNR and CDR2 FQNEAQ (reference sequence). CDR3 size: 15 residues. CDR3 in amino acids: CASSSTGEYTDTQYF. CDR3 sequence (DNA): TGTGCCAGCAGCTCAACGGGGGAATACACAGATACGCAGTATTTT.

The chain joins TRBV5-1 to TRBJ2-5, with D perhaps TRBD1 (5 bases). V was clipped by 1 base and J by 4 bases, with 8 bases between them. Germline CDR1 is SGHRS and CDR2 is YFSETQ. This CDR3 has 13 amino acids. The CDR3 spells CASSLRQSETQYF. CDR3 DNA: TGCGCCAGCAGCTTGAGACAGTCAGAGACCCAGTACTTC.

This chain links TRBV2 with TRBJ1-5, with 7 bases matching TRBD1. There are 16 residues in the CDR3. Unmatched junction bases numbered 12, after V lost 0 bases and J lost 10 bases. In germline, CDR1 is SNHLY, CDR2 FYNNEI. As DNA, the CDR3 is TGTGCCAGCAGTGAAGCCCCCTCCAGTCAGGGGGGACCCCAGCATTTT. Protein: CASSEAPSSQGGPQHF.

The chain employs TRBV25-1 and TRBJ2-1; 13 positions agree with TRBD2. The germline CDR1 and CDR2 sequences are MGHDK and SYGVNS. This CDR3 is built from 15 residues. The J segment lost 9 bases and the V segment lost 4 bases, leaving 6 bases of the junction unmatched. The CDR3 sequence: CASSGTSGRGSEQFF. The CDR3 DNA follows: TGTGCCAGCAGTGGGACTAGCGGGAGAGGGAGTGAGCAGTTCTTC.